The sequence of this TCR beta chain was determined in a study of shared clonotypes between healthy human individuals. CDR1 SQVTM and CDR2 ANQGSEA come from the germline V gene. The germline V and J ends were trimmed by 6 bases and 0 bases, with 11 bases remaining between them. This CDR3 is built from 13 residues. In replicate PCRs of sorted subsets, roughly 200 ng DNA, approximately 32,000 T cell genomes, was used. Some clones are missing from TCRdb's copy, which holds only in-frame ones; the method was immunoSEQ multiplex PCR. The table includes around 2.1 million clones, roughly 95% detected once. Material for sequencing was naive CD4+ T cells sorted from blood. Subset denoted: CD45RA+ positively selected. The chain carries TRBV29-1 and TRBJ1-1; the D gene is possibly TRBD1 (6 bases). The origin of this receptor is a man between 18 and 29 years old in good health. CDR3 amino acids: CSVTGGLNTEAFF. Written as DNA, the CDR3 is TGCAGCGTAACGGGGGGCTTGAACACTGAAGCTTTCTTT.